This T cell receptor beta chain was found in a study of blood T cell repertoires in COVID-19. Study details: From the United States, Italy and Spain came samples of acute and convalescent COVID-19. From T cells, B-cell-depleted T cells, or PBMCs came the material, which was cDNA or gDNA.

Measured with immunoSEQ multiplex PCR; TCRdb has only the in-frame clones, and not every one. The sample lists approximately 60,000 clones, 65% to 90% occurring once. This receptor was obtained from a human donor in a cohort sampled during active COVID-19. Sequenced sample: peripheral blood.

In DNA form, the CDR3 reads TGCGCCAGCAGCTTGGCCACCTCCGGAGAGACCCAGTACTTC. This gives the protein CASSLATSGETQYF. This chain joins TRBV5-1 and TRBJ2-5; D remains ambiguous. V dropped 0 bases and J dropped 4 bases, with 10 bases sitting between them. CDR3 length: 14 residues. CDR1 SGHRS and CDR2 YFSETQ come from the germline V gene.